The 10 T cell receptor beta chains below come from one sample, sequenced in a study of early T cells in non-severe SARS-CoV-2 infection. TCRdb analysed the 5' RACE reads with MiXCR anew, one entry per CDR3 protein. The sample carries approximately 65,000 distinct CDR3 sequences, under 13% recorded once. Specimen: whole blood. These TCRs come from an adult who was a healthcare worker with PCR-confirmed SARS-CoV-2 infection or an uninfected control (not recorded which).

The V and J genes are TRBV20-1 and TRBJ1-5, with D possibly being TRBD1 (6 bases). The germline V and J ends were trimmed by 3 bases and 3 bases, with 12 bases remaining between them. The CDR3 is made up of 14 amino acids. Germline-derived CDR1 and CDR2 are DFQATT and SNEGSKA (reference sequence). The CDR3: CSASRTESNQPQHF. The CDR3 bases are TGCAGTGCTAGTAGGACAGAGTCCAATCAGCCCCAGCATTTT.

The rearrangement uses TRBV20-1 and TRBJ2-1, with 8 positions matching TRBD2. After removal of 2 bases from V and 6 bases from J, the junction contained 0 bases not matched to a gene. The germline V gene has CDR1 DFQATT and CDR2 SNEGSKA (reference sequence). This CDR3 contains 12 residues. The CDR3 DNA reads as TGCAGTGCTAGAAGCGGGAGCAATGAGCAGTTCTTC. Translating gives CSARSGSNEQFF.

This sequence joins TRBV30 and TRBJ1-1; tentative D call: TRBD1 (6 bases). The CDR3 length is 14 residues. Germline loops: CDR1 GTSNPN, CDR2 SVGIG (reference sequence). The V and J ends lost 5 bases and 5 bases respectively, with 18 bases between them. CDR3 protein: CAWAFKGGRTEAFF. CDR3 DNA sequence: TGTGCCTGGGCATTTAAGGGGGGGAGGACTGAAGCTTTCTTT.

CDR3 protein: CASRIAGGHEQFF. The CDR3 region has the DNA TGTGCCAGCAGGATAGCGGGAGGACATGAGCAGTTCTTC. The rearrangement uses TRBV11-2 and TRBJ2-1; 10 nucleotides match TRBD2. Germline CDR1 is SGHAT and CDR2 is FQNNGV. There are 13 residues in the CDR3. V gave up 6 bases and J gave up 8 bases; unmatched junction bases: 4.

This clonotype was recorded a few times. This chain uses TRBV5-8 with TRBJ1-2; 8 nucleotides line up with TRBD1. Germline CDR1 reads SGHTS; CDR2 reads YDEGEE. The CDR3 sequence is 16 residues long. V was pared by 6 bases and J by 5 bases, with 15 bases of the junction left unmatched. The CDR3 spells CASIHTGTGWKYGYTF. Written as DNA, the CDR3 is TGTGCCAGCATCCATACCGGGACAGGATGGAAGTATGGCTACACCTTC.

This clonotype came up many times. V and J are TRBV28 and TRBJ2-7, with 8 positions matching TRBD2. The junction had 4 bases not matched to a gene; V was cut back by 2 bases and J by 4 bases. CDR1 is MDHEN and CDR2 is SYDVKM in the germline V gene. This CDR3 spans 14 amino acids. CDR3 sequence: CASSLSGSRYEQYF. In nucleotides, the CDR3 is TGTGCCAGCAGTTTAAGCGGGAGTCGGTACGAGCAGTACTTC. The variable domain in full, completed from reference TRBV28 and TRBJ2-7, reads DVKVTQSSRYLVKRTGEKVFLECVQDMDHENMFWYRQDPGLGLRLIYFSYDVKMKEKGDIPEGYSVSREKKERFSLILESASTNQTSMYLCASSLSGSRYEQYFGPGTRLTVT.

This clonotype has more than one count but fewer than ten. The chain is built from TRBV16 and TRBJ2-7; 7 bases map to TRBD2. Germline V lookup: CDR1 KGHSY, CDR2 FQNENV. The length of the CDR3 is 15 residues. The V segment lost 1 base and the J segment 3 bases; nucleotides outside the gene matches: 6. CDR3 protein: CASSQYDAGDYEQYF. CDR3 nucleotide sequence: TGTGCCAGCAGCCAATACGACGCGGGAGACTACGAGCAGTACTTC.

The chain joins TRBV12-3 or TRBV12-4 to TRBJ2-1; no clear D. The CDR3 covers 16 residues. The V end lost 5 bases, the J end lost 1 base, and 15 bases lay between the germline ends. Here the CDR3 reads CASSPTPLMSYNEQFF. The DNA for the CDR3 is TGTGCCAGCAGTCCCACGCCCCTGATGTCCTACAATGAGCAGTTCTTC.

This clonotype was observed at least ten times. The V and J genes are TRBV28 and TRBJ2-2; D gene ambiguous. The V and J ends lost 2 bases and 5 bases respectively, with 3 bases between them. Germline V gene data show CDR1 as MDHEN and CDR2 as SYDVKM. The CDR3 contains 12 residues. The CDR3 bases are TGTGCCAGCAGTTTAGTAACCGGGGAGCTGTTTTTT. This encodes CASSLVTGELFF. Complete variable domain (other parts from reference TRBV28 and TRBJ2-2): DVKVTQSSRYLVKRTGEKVFLECVQDMDHENMFWYRQDPGLGLRLIYFSYDVKMKEKGDIPEGYSVSREKKERFSLILESASTNQTSMYLCASSLVTGELFFGEGSRLTVL.

This sequence joins TRBV5-8 and TRBJ2-3; the match to TRBD1 covers 10 bases. With V trimmed by 4 bases and J by 2 bases, 7 bases remained unmatched. Looked up from germline, CDR1 is SGHTS and CDR2 is YDEGEE. The CDR3 sequence is 16 residues long. The chain's CDR3 is CASSIGTGAYTDTQYF. In nucleotides, the CDR3 is TGTGCCAGCAGCATTGGGACAGGGGCTTACACAGATACGCAGTATTTT.